The clone carrying this T cell receptor beta chain was observed a handful of times. Its antigen remains unknown. This record comes from a study of human T cells and chemical hapten exposure. Background on the study: The study lasted around 5 months, and patients were dosed weekly with diphenylcyclopropenone on the scalp throughout. Regarding the study as a whole: As the donors had alopecia, their immune response may differ from healthy people's. Controls had significantly fewer large CDR3 similarity clusters than were formed by expanded TCRs.

Indicated time point: pre-sensitization, week 0. Treatment defined: therapeutic diphenylcyclopropenone sensitization with weekly scalp DPC. Germline CDR1 reads SGHTA; CDR2 reads FQGNSA. The CDR3 spans 14 residues. Trimming left V 5 bases short and J 2 bases short, with 13 bases between. TCRdb re-called the RACE reads through MiXCR, storing one row per CDR3 protein. The sample lists more than 100,000 distinct CDR3 sequences, roughly 14% occurring once. Sequencing was performed on whole blood, taken in connection with sensitization to the hapten diphenylcyclopropenone (DPC). This TCR derives from a woman under 30 with alopecia areata. Some clones in this sample may be carry-over from other donors' samples. The rearrangement uses TRBV7-2 and TRBJ2-7; a possible D gene is TRBD2 (6 bases). DNA of the CDR3: TGTGCCAGCAGCGGTTGGGACTCCACCTACGAGCAGTACTTC. It translates to CASSGWDSTYEQYF.